This entry lists 27 T cell receptor beta chains sequenced from one sample in a study of T-cell memory formation after mild COVID-19. MiXCR was run by TCRdb on the 5' RACE reads, yielding one entry per CDR3 protein. The repertoire consists of roughly 200,000 distinct CDR3 sequences, with 20% to 25% occurring once and the leading ten covering more than 20%. The material sequenced was PBMCs or a T cell subset sorted from them (not recorded which). These receptors came from an adult woman who had mild COVID-19 (a few samples of this study predate the infection). Cell type and time point are not known.

The chain recombines TRBV7-9 with TRBJ2-3; D is perhaps TRBD1 or TRBD2 (5 bases each). The length of the CDR3 is 14 residues. Germline CDR1 and CDR2: SEHNR and FQNEAQ (reference sequence). V was trimmed by 6 bases and J by 0 bases, leaving 10 bases between them. The CDR3 DNA sequence: TGTGCCAGCAGGGGGACCTCTAGCACAGATACGCAGTATTTT. This gives the protein CASRGTSSTDTQYF.

This clonotype has only a few counts. The chain carries TRBV24-1 and TRBJ2-7; D tentatively reads TRBD1 or TRBD2 (5 bases each). Germline V gene sequence: CDR1 KGHDR, CDR2 SFDVKD. CDR3 length: 11 amino acids. V lost 3 bases and J lost 7, with 6 bases in between. The chain's CDR3 is CATSDGGEQYF. The CDR3 DNA sequence: TGTGCCACCAGTGATGGGGGAGAGCAGTACTTC.

V and J are TRBV4-1 and TRBJ2-1, with D unresolved. The V and J ends lost 1 base and 0 bases respectively, with 7 bases between them. The CDR3 length is 15 residues. From germline, CDR1 is MGHRA and CDR2 YSYEKL. The CDR3 bases are TGCGCCAGCAGCCAAGCCGCGAGCTCCTACAATGAGCAGTTCTTC. Protein product: CASSQAASSYNEQFF.

V gene TRBV21-1 combines with J gene TRBJ2-7. TRBV21-1 corresponds to a pseudogene. The CDR3 is made up of 16 amino acids. Here the CDR3 reads CASSKVGRGVLDEQYF. The DNA of the CDR3 is TGTGCCAGCAGCAAAGTTGGTCGGGGTGTTCTCGACGAGCAGTACTTC.

The J gene is TRBJ2-3, the V gene TRBV5-1, with D perhaps assigned TRBD1 or TRBD2 (6 bases each). The CDR3 length is 15 residues. With 1 base removed from V and 5 bases from J, the gap between germline ends came to 14 bases. CDR1 is SGHRS, CDR2 YFSETQ, per germline. CDR3 sequence: CASSLMGGRGDTQYF. The CDR3 bases are TGCGCCAGCAGCTTGATGGGGGGCCGGGGAGATACGCAGTATTTT. The complete variable domain, with remaining parts taken from reference TRBV5-1 and TRBJ2-3, reads KAGVTQTPRYLIKTRGQQVTLSCSPISGHRSVSWYQQTPGQGLQFLFEYFSETQRNKGNFPGRFSGRQFSNSRSEMNVSTLELGDSALYLCASSLMGGRGDTQYFGPGTRLTVL.

This rearrangement joins TRBV11-2 to TRBJ2-4; D is undetermined. Deletions cut 5 bases from V and 4 bases from J, with 12 bases between. Germline V gene lookup returns CDR1 SGHAT and CDR2 FQNNGV. The CDR3 has 14 residues. CDR3 in DNA: TGTGCCAGCAGCCGTAGTTTTGGGAAAAACATTCAGTACTTC. Protein: CASSRSFGKNIQYF.

This chain connects TRBV2 to TRBJ2-7; 8 bases fit TRBD1. Looked up from germline, CDR1 is SNHLY and CDR2 is FYNNEI. CDR3 length: 17 amino acids. Germline trimming cut 8 bases from V and 2 bases from J; bases unmatched to any gene: 17. CDR3 DNA: TGTGCCAGCGCTACCCCACCTCAGGGGGCCCCGACCTACGAGCAGTACTTC. Translation: CASATPPQGAPTYEQYF.

This chain connects TRBV12-3 or TRBV12-4 to TRBJ1-5; D gene ambiguous. V was shortened by 6 bases and J by 5 bases, with 23 bases between the two germline ends. CDR3 length equals 17 residues. CDR3 bases: TGTGCCAGCAGCCCATATGGGAGGACGACCCCCGATCAGCCCCAGCATTTT. It yields the protein CASSPYGRTTPDQPQHF.

This rearrangement joins TRBV12-3 or TRBV12-4 to TRBJ2-7; D call uncertain. The CDR3 spans 14 residues. The V end lost 1 base, the J end lost 2 bases, and 9 bases lay between the germline ends. The CDR3 loop is CASSLVGDPYEQYF. CDR3 in DNA: TGTGCCAGCAGTTTAGTAGGTGACCCCTACGAGCAGTACTTC.

This clonotype was counted a few times. The chain joins TRBV7-9 to TRBJ1-2; D not resolved. V was clipped by 4 bases and J by 4 bases, with 4 bases between them. Germline CDR1 and CDR2: SEHNR and FQNEAQ (reference sequence). The CDR3 has 11 amino acids. The CDR3 sequence is CASSSGYGYTF. CDR3 DNA sequence: TGTGCCAGCAGCTCGGGCTATGGCTACACCTTC.

The V call is TRBV28, the J call TRBJ2-7; 10 bases are a match to TRBD2. Per germline, CDR1 MDHEN and CDR2 SYDVKM. V lost 6 bases to trimming and J lost 3 bases; unmatched junction nucleotides: 8. CDR3 length equals 15 residues. The CDR3 nucleotides are TGTGCCAGCAGCGACCTCTCTAGCGGGAGCTACGAGCAGTACTTC. It codes for CASSDLSSGSYEQYF.

The V call is TRBV10-3, the J call TRBJ2-4; 8 nucleotides agree with TRBD2. The ends lost 0 bases at V and 9 bases at J; junction bases unmatched: 7. Germline lookup yields CDR1 ENHRY and CDR2 SYGVKD. CDR3 size: 15 residues. The CDR3 sequence: CAISESSGTPIIQYF. The CDR3 region has the DNA TGTGCCATCAGTGAGTCTAGCGGGACCCCGATCATTCAGTACTTC.

The chain has TRBV2 and TRBJ2-2; the match to TRBD1 covers 9 bases. CDR3 length equals 15 residues. The V gene end was trimmed by 6 bases and the J gene end by 6 bases; junction bases not matched to a gene: 8. CDR1 is SNHLY, CDR2 FYNNEI, per germline. The CDR3 reads CASSGGTGMPGELFF. Written as DNA, the CDR3 is TGTGCCAGCAGCGGCGGGACAGGGATGCCCGGGGAGCTGTTTTTT.

This clonotype has only a few counts. This chain's CDR3 is CASSLPDDPMNTEAFF. The CDR3 bases are TGTGCCAGCAGTTTACCCGATGACCCCATGAACACTGAAGCTTTCTTT. The rearrangement joins TRBV12-3 or TRBV12-4 to TRBJ1-1; D remains unclear. Trimming stripped 2 bases from V and 0 bases from J, with 13 bases between. There are 16 residues in the CDR3.

This clonotype has only a few counts. The chain is built from TRBV15 and TRBJ2-5, with a tentative D call TRBD1 (6 bases). The CDR3 has 13 residues. V lost 3 bases to trimming and J lost 4 bases, with 9 bases between them. CDR1 is LNHNV and CDR2 is YYDKDF in the germline V gene (reference sequence). The CDR3 reads CATSSVQGETQYF. The CDR3 DNA is TGTGCCACCAGCAGTGTACAGGGAGAGACCCAGTACTTC.

In its sample, this clonotype was seen a few times. This chain joins TRBV9 and TRBJ2-7; a weak D match, TRBD2 (6 bases). V lost 0 bases and J 3 bases, leaving 13 bases between the germline ends. CDR3 length equals 15 residues. CDR1 is SGDLS and CDR2 is YYNGEE in the germline V gene. The CDR3 loop is CASSVGGESYYEQYF. In DNA form, the CDR3 reads TGTGCCAGCAGCGTAGGGGGGGAAAGTTACTACGAGCAGTACTTC.

This CDR3 is CSVEGWDRENYGYTF. CDR3 nucleotide sequence: TGCAGCGTTGAAGGGTGGGACAGGGAAAACTATGGCTACACCTTC. The chain uses TRBV29-1 and TRBJ1-2, with 9 bases identical to TRBD1. V gave up 1 base and J gave up 2 bases; unmatched junction bases: 5. This CDR3 spans 15 amino acids. Germline V gene sequence: CDR1 SQVTM, CDR2 ANQGSEA.

This clonotype has a handful of counts. The V call is TRBV6-5, the J call TRBJ2-1; 9 bases are a match to TRBD1. CDR3 size: 15 residues. Germline CDR1 MNHEY, CDR2 SVGAGI. Trimming at V came to 5 bases and at J to 6 bases, leaving 8 bases not matched to a gene. CDR3 sequence reads: CASSTGTGHGNEQFF. The CDR3 DNA sequence: TGTGCCAGCAGTACCGGGACAGGGCACGGCAATGAGCAGTTCTTC.

This chain connects TRBV7-9 to TRBJ2-7; D is uncertain. The CDR3 sequence is 13 residues long. The germline V gene encodes CDR1 SEHNR and CDR2 FQNEAQ (reference sequence). Trimming left V 4 bases short and J 3 bases short, with 10 bases between. The CDR3 sequence: CASSSTDIYEQYF. CDR3 DNA: TGTGCCAGCAGCTCAACTGACATCTACGAGCAGTACTTC.

This clonotype was seen only a few times. V usage is TRBV9 and J usage is TRBJ2-2; 7 nucleotides match TRBD2. This CDR3 region has 16 residues. In germline, CDR1 is SGDLS, CDR2 YYNGEE. Trimming took 6 bases from V and 6 from J; bases not matched to a gene: 14. CDR3 sequence reads: CASTHSAGVVAGELFF. CDR3 bases: TGTGCCAGCACCCACTCGGCGGGGGTGGTCGCCGGGGAGCTGTTTTTT.

As regards this clonotype: The germline gene is not matched at one end of the junction; a read error may be the cause. The rearrangement uses TRBV12-3 or TRBV12-4 and TRBJ2-1, with TRBD2 matching over 7 bases. This CDR3 comprises 17 residues. CDR3 region: CASSSPGLRLDFNEQLF. The CDR3, as DNA: TGTGCCAGCAGTTCCCCGGGACTAAGGTTGGATTTCAATGAGCAGTTATTC.

The rearrangement links TRBV6-5 to TRBJ2-1, with 10 bases that match TRBD2. CDR1 is MNHEY and CDR2 is SVGAGI in the germline V gene. The CDR3 contains 16 residues. With V trimmed by 8 bases and J by 6 bases, 13 bases remained unmatched. The CDR3 reads CASRSPSGSLSNEQFF. The CDR3 DNA reads TGTGCCAGCCGTTCCCCTAGCGGGAGTTTAAGCAATGAGCAGTTCTTC.

The chain links TRBV2 to TRBJ2-7, with D perhaps TRBD2 (7 bases). The CDR3 runs to 18 residues. V lost 7 bases to trimming and J lost 5 bases, with 30 bases between them. Germline V gene data show CDR1 as SNHLY and CDR2 as FYNNEI. CDR3 in DNA: TGTGCCAGCACGGGAACCGGCGACCGGGGGCGGGAGAGCGACGAGCAGTACTTC. Translating it yields CASTGTGDRGRESDEQYF. Full variable domain (remainder filled in from reference TRBV2 and TRBJ2-7): EPEVTQTPSHQVTQMGQEVILRCVPISNHLYFYWYRQILGQKVEFLVSFYNNEISEKSEIFDDQFSVERPDGSNFTLKIRSTKLEDSAMYFCASTGTGDRGRESDEQYFGPGTRLTVT.

This clonotype was recorded a few times. This sequence joins TRBV6-5 and TRBJ2-3, with D perhaps TRBD1 (5 bases). Germline V CDR1 and CDR2: MNHEY, SVGAGI. V was trimmed by 2 bases and J by 2 bases, leaving 11 bases between them. The CDR3 consists of 15 residues. The CDR3 bases are TGTGCCAGCAGTTACCGACAGTTAAACACAGATACGCAGTATTTT. This codes for CASSYRQLNTDTQYF.

The chain links TRBV12-3 or TRBV12-4 to TRBJ2-7; 15 bases map to TRBD2. This CDR3 has 16 residues. J lost 10 bases, V lost 2 bases, and 9 bases had no gene match. This CDR3 reads CASSLSGLAGGPEQYF. CDR3 nucleotides: TGTGCCAGCAGTTTATCCGGACTAGCGGGGGGGCCGGAACAGTACTTC.

V and J are TRBV7-9 and TRBJ1-5, with 11 bases aligning to TRBD1. J lost 6 bases, V lost 4 bases, and 2 bases had no gene match. Looked up from germline, CDR1 is SEHNR and CDR2 is FQNEAQ (reference sequence). This CDR3 region has 14 residues. The CDR3 DNA reads as TGTGCCAGCAGCTCGGGACAGGGGGGTCAGCCCCAGCATTTT. It yields the protein CASSSGQGGQPQHF.

This rearrangement joins TRBV7-9 to TRBJ2-5; possible D gene TRBD2, 5 bases. Germline V lookup: CDR1 SEHNR, CDR2 FQNEAQ (reference sequence). V was shortened by 4 bases and J by 5 bases, with 17 bases between the two germline ends. The CDR3 sequence is 15 residues long. The CDR3 spells CASSSPFRGKETQYF. The DNA of the CDR3 is TGTGCCAGCAGCTCCCCGTTTCGGGGTAAGGAGACCCAGTACTTC.